The 24 T cell receptor beta chains in this list originate from one sample, sequenced in a study of cytomegalovirus exposure and HLA in healthy donors. In the PCR, 60 Vbeta and 13 Jbeta primers were used. TCRdb keeps only in-frame clones here, not all; method: immunoSEQ multiplex PCR. The repertoire holds roughly 150,000 clones, with roughly 84% as singletons. The specimen sequenced was PBMCs. The receptors originated from a woman aged 18-35 years in good health and CMV-seronegative.

The chain uses TRBV9 and TRBJ1-2; 8 bases are a match to TRBD1. Per germline, CDR1 SGDLS and CDR2 YYNGEE. The CDR3 is made up of 16 amino acids. V dropped 4 bases and J dropped 7; count of bases not matched to a gene: 15. The CDR3 here is CASSPNLIPGTGGYTF. The CDR3 region has the DNA TGTGCCAGCAGCCCCAATTTGATTCCCGGGACAGGTGGCTACACCTTC.

Ten or more counts support this clone. This chain uses TRBV5-6 with TRBJ1-1; D ambiguous. The CDR3 has 16 amino acids. From germline, CDR1 is SGHDT and CDR2 YYEEEE. The ends were cut back, 2 bases at V and 1 base at J, with 15 bases in the middle. The DNA of the CDR3 is TGTGCCAGCAGCTTACTTAGGAAACGGGGGAACACTGAAGCTTTCTTT. Amino acid sequence: CASSLLRKRGNTEAFF.

The rearrangement uses TRBV2 and TRBJ1-1; a weak D match, TRBD1 (5 bases). Per germline, CDR1 SNHLY and CDR2 FYNNEI. The CDR3 loop spans 13 amino acids. The germline V and J ends were trimmed by 6 bases and 3 bases, with 11 bases remaining between them. The CDR3 nucleotides are TGTGCCAGCAGAGGGCAGGGATACACTGAAGCTTTCTTT. Translation: CASRGQGYTEAFF.

This CDR3 reads CASSFRGTTEAFF. In nucleotides, the CDR3 is TGTGCCAGCAGCTTCCGGGGAACGACTGAAGCTTTCTTT. The chain couples TRBV11-3 to TRBJ1-1; D ambiguous. The CDR3 is 13 amino acids. Trimming removed 3 bases at V and 5 bases at J, with 10 bases between. Germline lookup yields CDR1 SGHNT and CDR2 YENEEA.

The CDR3 reads CASSQAPVTYGELFF. As DNA, the CDR3 is TGCGCCAGCAGCCAAGCCCCGGTTACGTACGGGGAGCTGTTTTTT. V usage is TRBV4-1 and J usage is TRBJ2-2; the D is unclear. Trimming cost V 1 base and J 7 bases, with 13 bases left between them. The CDR3 consists of 15 residues. Germline CDR1 reads MGHRA; CDR2 reads YSYEKL.

The chain recombines TRBV2 with TRBJ1-6, with 7 nucleotides matching TRBD1. The germline V gene has CDR1 SNHLY and CDR2 FYNNEI. Germline trimming cut 1 base from V and 9 bases from J; bases unmatched to any gene: 3. This CDR3 comprises 14 residues. In DNA form, the CDR3 reads TGTGCCAGCAGTGAAGACAGGGGAGGTTCACCCCTCCACTTT. It encodes CASSEDRGGSPLHF. Full variable domain (rest looked up from reference TRBV2 and TRBJ1-6): EPEVTQTPSHQVTQMGQEVILRCVPISNHLYFYWYRQILGQKVEFLVSFYNNEISEKSEIFDDQFSVERPDGSNFTLKIRSTKLEDSAMYFCASSEDRGGSPLHFGNGTRLTVT.

The J gene is TRBJ2-3, the V gene TRBV18; 10 bases are a match to TRBD2. V was clipped by 1 base and J by 8 bases; unmatched bases: 9. Germline CDR1 KGHSH, CDR2 LQKENI. The CDR3 is 16 residues long. CDR3 DNA sequence: TGTGCCAGCTCACCACGGAGCGGGGGGGCCCAGGGTACGCAGTATTTT. The encoded protein is CASSPRSGGAQGTQYF.

J is TRBJ1-1 and V is TRBV15; D gene ambiguous. Germline V gene sequence: CDR1 LNHNV, CDR2 YYDKDF (reference sequence). The ends were cut back, 0 bases at V and 5 bases at J, with 7 bases in the middle. This CDR3 is built from 13 residues. The CDR3 DNA reads TGTGCCACCAGCAGAGATCTGAGAACTGAAGCTTTCTTT. It codes for CATSRDLRTEAFF.

The rearrangement links TRBV27 to TRBJ2-3; D might be TRBD2 (5 bases). Germline V gene data show CDR1 as MNHEY and CDR2 as SMNVEV (reference sequence). CDR3 length: 14 residues. The CDR3 is CASGMRTSTDTQYF. The CDR3 DNA is TGTGCGTCGGGGATGAGAACTAGCACAGATACGCAGTATTTT.

The chain employs TRBV5-1 and TRBJ1-5; TRBD1 aligns across 10 bases. Losses at the gene ends were 4 bases for V and 7 bases for J; bases not matched to a gene: 5. This CDR3 is 14 amino acids long. Germline-derived CDR1 and CDR2 are SGHRS and YFSETQ. CDR3 nucleotides: TGCGCCAGCAGCGCCGGGACAGGGGACCAGCCCCAGCATTTT. Its translation: CASSAGTGDQPQHF.

The rearrangement links TRBV7-8 to TRBJ2-2; the D is unclear. V lost 5 bases, J lost 1 base, and 8 bases lay in between. The CDR3 covers 14 residues. Germline CDR1 and CDR2: SGHVS and FQNEAQ. CDR3 coding DNA: TGTGCCAGCAGCCAAACAAGGAACACCGGGGAGCTGTTTTTT. Its protein product is CASSQTRNTGELFF.

The rearrangement joins TRBV14 to TRBJ2-1, with D perhaps matching TRBD1 (6 bases). From germline, CDR1 is SGHDN and CDR2 FVKESK. Trimming cost V 1 base and J 8 bases, with 18 bases left between them. The CDR3 consists of 16 residues. The CDR3 DNA reads as TGTGCCAGCAGCCAAGTAGTGGCCAGGGGTTGGGATGAGCAGTTCTTC. Protein product: CASSQVVARGWDEQFF.

The chain carries TRBV4-1 and TRBJ1-1, with 7 positions matching TRBD1. The V and J ends lost 2 bases and 1 base, in that order; junction bases with no gene match: 4. This CDR3 is 15 amino acids long. Germline CDR1 reads MGHRA; CDR2 reads YSYEKL. In nucleotides, the CDR3 is TGCGCCAGCAGCCAAAAACAGGGGAGGAACACTGAAGCTTTCTTT. Protein product: CASSQKQGRNTEAFF.

The rearrangement links TRBV19 to TRBJ1-3, with D uncertain. Germline V gene data show CDR1 as LNHDA and CDR2 as SQIVND (reference sequence). The V gene lost 2 bases and the J gene lost 0 bases, with 8 bases spanning the gap. The CDR3 spans 15 residues. The CDR3 nucleotides are TGTGCCAGTAGTATATCACTAAACTCTGGAAACACCATATATTTT. The encoded protein is CASSISLNSGNTIYF.

The chain carries TRBV7-9 and TRBJ1-4, with D unresolved. Per germline, CDR1 SEHNR and CDR2 FQNEAQ (reference sequence). This CDR3 comprises 15 residues. V was clipped by 1 base and J by 7 bases, with 13 bases between them. This chain's CDR3 is CASSLVGGRGEKLFF. DNA of the CDR3: TGTGCCAGCAGCTTAGTGGGTGGCCGGGGTGAAAAACTGTTTTTT. The variable domain in full, with the rest retrieved from reference TRBV7-9 and TRBJ1-4, is DTGVSQNPRHKITKRGQNVTFRCDPISEHNRLYWYRQTLGQGPEFLTYFQNEAQLEKSRLLSDRFSAERPKGSFSTLEIQRTEQGDSAMYLCASSLVGGRGEKLFFGSGTQLSVL.

This chain connects TRBV30 to TRBJ2-7; D possibly corresponds to TRBD2 (5 bases). This CDR3 region has 13 residues. CDR1 is GTSNPN, CDR2 SVGIG, per germline (reference sequence). V dropped 0 bases and J dropped 6 bases, with 12 bases sitting between them. CDR3 protein: CAWSVREGSEQYF. The CDR3 bases are TGTGCCTGGAGTGTACGAGAGGGATCCGAGCAGTACTTC.

This clone was counted once. V usage is TRBV11-2 and J usage is TRBJ2-7; TRBD2 matches 7 bases. The CDR3 covers 16 residues. Per germline, CDR1 SGHAT and CDR2 FQNNGV. V was pared by 2 bases and J by 2 bases, with 9 bases of the junction left unmatched. As DNA, the CDR3 is TGTGCCAGCAGCTTAACAGGTAGCGGGCTGACCTACGAGCAGTACTTC. Protein product: CASSLTGSGLTYEQYF.

For the CDR3, the DNA is TGTGCCAGCTCACCGGACAGGGCGGCCGGGGAGCTGTTTTTT. Translated: CASSPDRAAGELFF. The chain uses TRBV18 and TRBJ2-2, with TRBD1 matching 8 bases. The CDR3 covers 14 residues. Trimming took 3 bases from V and 6 from J; bases not matched to a gene: 3. Germline assignment: CDR1 KGHSH and CDR2 LQKENI.

The gene calls are TRBV5-1 and TRBJ1-2; a weak D match, TRBD1 (5 bases). The CDR3 loop spans 14 amino acids. Trimming took off 1 base at V and 4 bases at J, with 11 bases between the two ends. CDR1 and CDR2 (germline): SGHRS, YFSETQ. CDR3 in DNA: TGCGCCAGCAGCTTGTCTTCCCAGGGCTATGGCTACACCTTC. Residues: CASSLSSQGYGYTF.

The J gene is TRBJ1-2, the V gene TRBV19; D is uncertain. Trimming left V 2 bases short and J 0 bases short, with 4 bases between. The CDR3 has 13 amino acids. CDR1 is LNHDA and CDR2 is SQIVND in the germline V gene (reference sequence). The CDR3 region is CASSILANYGYTF. CDR3 in DNA: TGTGCCAGTAGTATACTAGCTAACTATGGCTACACCTTC.

The chain has TRBV2 and TRBJ2-3; 11 bases match TRBD2. The V gene's germline CDR1 is SNHLY and CDR2 FYNNEI. There are 15 residues in the CDR3. V shed 0 bases, J shed 4 bases, and the junction held 0 bases outside the gene matches. The CDR3: CASSEASGGADTQYF. The CDR3 bases are TGTGCCAGCAGTGAAGCTAGCGGGGGGGCAGATACGCAGTATTTT.

The chain has TRBV5-1 and TRBJ2-7, with 8 nucleotides matching TRBD1. The CDR3 is 15 amino acids. J lost 0 bases, V lost 2 bases, and 4 bases had no gene match. Germline loops: CDR1 SGHRS, CDR2 YFSETQ. The CDR3 DNA is TGCGCCAGCAGCTTCCCGGACAGGGCCTCCTACGAGCAGTACTTC. It specifies CASSFPDRASYEQYF. The whole variable domain, filled in from reference TRBV5-1 and TRBJ2-7, reads KAGVTQTPRYLIKTRGQQVTLSCSPISGHRSVSWYQQTPGQGLQFLFEYFSETQRNKGNFPGRFSGRQFSNSRSEMNVSTLELGDSALYLCASSFPDRASYEQYFGPGTRLTVT.

Written as DNA, the CDR3 is TGTGCCAGCAGCTTAGCTTTAACAGGGGGCGGATTATTCACCGGGGAGCTGTTTTTT. This sequence encodes CASSLALTGGGLFTGELFF. This chain joins TRBV7-9 and TRBJ2-2; 9 bases match TRBD1. The CDR3 loop spans 19 amino acids. Germline trimming cut 0 bases from V and 4 bases from J; bases unmatched to any gene: 12. Germline V CDR1 and CDR2: SEHNR, FQNEAQ (reference sequence). The full variable domain, its missing parts supplied by reference TRBV7-9 and TRBJ2-2, is DTGVSQNPRHKITKRGQNVTFRCDPISEHNRLYWYRQTLGQGPEFLTYFQNEAQLEKSRLLSDRFSAERPKGSFSTLEIQRTEQGDSAMYLCASSLALTGGGLFTGELFFGEGSRLTVL.

The rearrangement uses TRBV25-1 and TRBJ2-7; D possibly corresponds to TRBD2 (6 bases). This CDR3 contains 16 residues. Trimming pared 5 bases from V and 5 bases from J, leaving 22 bases between. The germline V gene encodes CDR1 MGHDK and CDR2 SYGVNS. The CDR3 here is CASSSQPGLPAHEQYF. In DNA, the CDR3 is TGTGCCAGCAGTTCTCAACCGGGACTCCCGGCGCACGAGCAGTACTTC.